The 19 T cell receptor beta chains below all came from one sample that was sequenced in a study of blood T cell repertoires in COVID-19. Libraries were prepared by immunoSEQ multiplex PCR; TCRdb keeps only in-frame clonotypes and omits some of them. The table records some 58,000 clones, around 83% of them present only once. Source material: peripheral blood. The receptor source for this set is a man aged 50 or older with COVID-19, enrolled during active disease.

The rearrangement links TRBV24-1 to TRBJ2-3, with 10 bases identical to TRBD2. This CDR3 comprises 17 residues. Trimming removed 1 base from V and 11 bases from J; junction bases left unmatched: 14. Germline V gives CDR1 KGHDR, CDR2 SFDVKD. In DNA, the CDR3 is TGTGCCACCAGTGATTTTCTTCAGCGGGAGGGGCTCGGGGGGCAGTATTTT. This translates into CATSDFLQREGLGGQYF.

This chain connects TRBV6-5 to TRBJ1-3; D is unresolved. The CDR3 is 14 amino acids. The germline gives CDR1 MNHEY, CDR2 SVGAGI. Trimming pared 5 bases from V and 0 bases from J, leaving 8 bases between. Here the CDR3 reads CASSQTSSGNTIYF. For the CDR3, the DNA is TGTGCCAGCAGTCAAACTTCCTCTGGAAACACCATATATTTT.

The V call is TRBV7-2, the J call TRBJ1-5, with a weak D call TRBD1 (5 bases). Germline CDR1 is SGHTA and CDR2 is FQGNSA. This CDR3 contains 14 residues. V gave up 1 base and J gave up 3 bases, with 7 bases separating them. The CDR3 DNA reads as TGTGCCAGCAGCTTAGGACAGACCAATCAGCCCCAGCATTTT. This gives the protein CASSLGQTNQPQHF.

As DNA, the CDR3 is TGTGCCTGGACCCCGAATAGTGGGGGGGGTAGTGGCTACACCTTC. Protein: CAWTPNSGGGSGYTF. This chain joins TRBV30 and TRBJ1-2; TRBD1 might be the D (5 bases). Germline V gene lookup returns CDR1 GTSNPN and CDR2 SVGIG (reference sequence). The CDR3 is 15 amino acids. Deletions cut 4 bases from V and 7 bases from J, with 22 bases between.

This clone is a singleton in its sample. The chain uses TRBV20-1 and TRBJ1-3; the match to TRBD1 covers 8 bases. The V and J ends lost 3 bases and 0 bases, in that order; junction bases with no gene match: 7. Germline CDR1 is DFQATT and CDR2 is SNEGSKA (reference sequence). The CDR3 consists of 16 residues. As DNA, the CDR3 is TGCAGTGCTAGTAGGGACAGGCGAAACTCTGGAAACACCATATATTTT. This sequence encodes CSASRDRRNSGNTIYF.

This clone was seen only once. The chain carries TRBV28 and TRBJ2-3; 11 bases agree with TRBD1. With V trimmed by 6 bases and J by 4 bases, 3 bases remained unmatched. Germline V CDR1 and CDR2: MDHEN, SYDVKM. This CDR3 is built from 14 residues. The CDR3 coding sequence is TGTGCCAGCAGCCGGACAGGGGGCCCAGATACGCAGTATTTT. Translation gives CASSRTGGPDTQYF.

The chain has TRBV7-9 and TRBJ1-2, with D maybe TRBD1 (5 bases). Trimming shortened V by 1 base and J by 6 bases, and 9 bases separated the two germline ends. CDR1 and CDR2 (germline): SEHNR, FQNEAQ (reference sequence). The CDR3 sequence is 13 residues long. The DNA for the CDR3 is TGTGCCAGCAGCTTAGGCAGGGAGGATGGCTACACCTTC. Protein: CASSLGREDGYTF.

This chain uses TRBV6-6 with TRBJ2-7; D might be TRBD2 (6 bases). The germline V gene encodes CDR1 MNHNY and CDR2 SVGAGI (reference sequence). V was shortened by 7 bases and J by 3 bases, with 13 bases between the two germline ends. There are 13 residues in the CDR3. CDR3 loop: CASMRETHYEQYF. The CDR3 DNA follows: TGTGCCAGCATGCGGGAAACTCACTACGAGCAGTACTTC.

J is TRBJ2-1 and V is TRBV21-1; the table's TRBD1 call for D was not verified on the DNA. TRBV21-1 is a pseudogene segment. The CDR3 length is 15 residues. The DNA for the CDR3 is TGTGCCAGCAGCCCTAGGGACAGGGACTACAATGAGCAGTTCTTC. Translating it yields CASSPRDRDYNEQFF.

The V and J genes are TRBV11-3 and TRBJ2-7; 9 nucleotides agree with TRBD1. The CDR3 is 15 amino acids. The germline V gene encodes CDR1 SGHNT and CDR2 YENEEA. Trimming removed 1 base from V and 2 bases from J; junction bases left unmatched: 3. In DNA, the CDR3 is TGTGCCAGCAGCTTAGCCGGGACAGGGACCTACGAGCAGTACTTC. Translation: CASSLAGTGTYEQYF.

This clone appeared a few times. The chain employs TRBV19 and TRBJ1-5; the match to TRBD1 covers 8 bases. V was clipped by 6 bases and J by 6 bases; unmatched bases: 10. The CDR3 has 15 amino acids. Germline CDR1 reads LNHDA; CDR2 reads SQIVND (reference sequence). The CDR3 DNA reads TGTGCCAGTAGCATCGGGACAGGAGTCGGTCAGCCCCAGCATTTT. Residues: CASSIGTGVGQPQHF.

The rearrangement joins TRBV15 to TRBJ2-7, with 10 bases identical to TRBD2. V was clipped by 5 bases and J by 2 bases; unmatched bases: 3. The CDR3 extends over 14 amino acids. Germline V gene data show CDR1 as LNHNV and CDR2 as YYDKDF (reference sequence). The CDR3 region is CATSPLAGAYEQYF. In nucleotides, the CDR3 is TGTGCCACCAGCCCTCTAGCGGGAGCCTACGAGCAGTACTTC.

This chain uses TRBV6-5 with TRBJ2-3; D is perhaps TRBD1 (5 bases). Germline CDR1 MNHEY, CDR2 SVGAGI. Deletions cut 10 bases from V and 0 bases from J, with 17 bases between. The CDR3 covers 15 residues. The CDR3 here is CATVRHRSSTDTQYF. CDR3 sequence (DNA): TGTGCCACCGTGCGCCACAGGAGTAGCACAGATACGCAGTATTTT.

The genes are TRBV7-8 and TRBJ2-2; the match to TRBD1 covers 8 bases. The CDR3 sequence is 17 residues long. The J segment lost 5 bases and the V segment lost 5 bases, leaving 13 bases of the junction unmatched. The germline gives CDR1 SGHVS, CDR2 FQNEAQ. The CDR3 nucleotides are TGTGCCAGCAGCCTAAAGCCGAGGACAGGGAATACCGGGGAGCTGTTTTTT. This translates into CASSLKPRTGNTGELFF.

The CDR3 nucleotides are TGTGCCAGCAGCGACAGGGGGTACCAAGAGACCCAGTACTTC. This encodes CASSDRGYQETQYF. This sequence joins TRBV28 and TRBJ2-5, with 9 bases fitting TRBD1. J lost 0 bases, V lost 6 bases, and 2 bases had no gene match. Germline CDR1 reads MDHEN; CDR2 reads SYDVKM. The CDR3 consists of 14 residues.

The chain recombines TRBV5-1 with TRBJ1-1; D is ambiguous. The V end lost 0 bases, the J end lost 3 bases, and 12 bases lay between the germline ends. The V gene's germline CDR1 is SGHRS and CDR2 YFSETQ. This CDR3 is 15 amino acids long. CDR3: CASSLDPGSYTEAFF. For the CDR3, the DNA is TGCGCCAGCAGCTTGGATCCGGGGAGCTACACTGAAGCTTTCTTT.

This chain uses TRBV21-1 with TRBJ2-1; the table's D call, TRBD1, has no DNA check behind it. TRBV21-1 corresponds to a pseudogene. The CDR3 has 14 residues. CDR3 DNA: TGTGCCAGCAGCGCACACATCAGGCCCAATGAGCAGTTCTTC. Translated, it gives CASSAHIRPNEQFF.

The V and J genes are TRBV7-2 and TRBJ2-7, with D maybe TRBD1 (6 bases). CDR3 length: 14 residues. Germline CDR1 and CDR2: SGHTA and FQGNSA. V lost 5 bases, J lost 4 bases, and 15 bases lay in between. CDR3 nucleotides: TGTGCCAGCAGCCGCGGTCCGGACAGTTACGAGCAGTACTTC. This encodes CASSRGPDSYEQYF.

The J gene is TRBJ2-1, the V gene TRBV28; a weak D match, TRBD1 (6 bases). Germline V CDR1 and CDR2: MDHEN, SYDVKM. CDR3 length equals 15 residues. Deletions cut 3 bases from V and 4 bases from J, with 13 bases between. CDR3 DNA sequence: TGTGCCAGCAGTTTTCCTGGACAGTTGTACAATGAGCAGTTCTTC. Encoded protein: CASSFPGQLYNEQFF.